This T cell receptor beta chain was identified in a study of cytomegalovirus exposure and HLA in healthy donors. Primers for the PCR totalled 60 Vbeta and 13 Jbeta. Clones were sequenced by immunoSEQ multiplex PCR, and TCRdb holds only the in-frame ones, with some missing. The repertoire holds 150,000 to 250,000 clones, 85% seen once, with less than 2.5% in the top ten. The ends lost 4 bases at V and 4 bases at J; junction bases unmatched: 3. CDR3 length equals 14 residues. The germline CDR1 and CDR2 sequences are SGHRS and YFSETQ. Points on this clone: Its cognate antigen is unknown.

General study points: Upon later analysis, TCR association rates were observed to vary by HLA locus, being highest for DRB1 and lowest for HLA-C.

The source is a woman between 50 and 59 years old in good health and CMV-seronegative. The J gene is TRBJ2-1, the V gene TRBV5-1, with 9 bases aligning to TRBD2. Material for sequencing was PBMCs. The CDR3 coding sequence is TGCGCCAGCAGCGCGACTAGCGGATACAATGAGCAGTTCTTC. It specifies CASSATSGYNEQFF.